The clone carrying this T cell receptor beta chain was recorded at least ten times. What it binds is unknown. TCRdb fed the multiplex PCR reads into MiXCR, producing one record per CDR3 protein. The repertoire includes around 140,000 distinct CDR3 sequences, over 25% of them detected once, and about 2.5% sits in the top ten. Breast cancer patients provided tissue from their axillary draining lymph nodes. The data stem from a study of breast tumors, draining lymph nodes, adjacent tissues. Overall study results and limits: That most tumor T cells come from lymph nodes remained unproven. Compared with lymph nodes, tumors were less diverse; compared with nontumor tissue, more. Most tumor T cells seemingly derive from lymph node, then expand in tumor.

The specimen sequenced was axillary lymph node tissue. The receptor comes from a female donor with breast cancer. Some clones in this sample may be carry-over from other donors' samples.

CDR3 loop: CASSFQGTDEQFF. CDR3 DNA sequence: TGTGCCAGCAGTTTCCAAGGGACAGATGAGCAGTTCTTC. The chain combines TRBV12-3 or TRBV12-4 with TRBJ2-1, with 7 bases fitting TRBD1. This CDR3 comprises 13 residues. Losses at the gene ends were 3 bases for V and 8 bases for J; bases not matched to a gene: 4.